These T cell receptor beta chains were read from a single sample in a study of blood T cell repertoires in COVID-19. Some clones are missing from TCRdb's copy, which holds only in-frame ones; the method was immunoSEQ multiplex PCR. The top ten hold around an eighth of the sample, which has under 100,000 clones, more than 80% seen once. What was sequenced was peripheral blood. All receptors derive from a human donor in a cohort sampled during active COVID-19. Each CDR3 is given with its conserved first and last residue. The order of the fields is clone size, J gene, V gene, D gene, CDR3 protein, CDR3 DNA. D genes are given only for firm matches. Only part of the rows carry a size: once, few, many, or a class if the clone is expanded.

size: -; J: TRBJ2-1; V: TRBV9; D: TRBD2; CDR3: CASGVREYSEQFF; DNA: TGTGCCAGCGGCGTGCGGGAGTACAGTGAGCAGTTCTTC
size: -; J: TRBJ2-7; V: TRBV7-8; D: -; CDR3: CASSLWQGPSYEQYF; DNA: TGTGCCAGCAGCTTATGGCAGGGGCCTTCCTACGAGCAGTACTTC
size: -; J: TRBJ1-4; V: TRBV6-6; D: -; CDR3: CASSFGRGTGGQKLFF; DNA: TGTGCCAGCAGTTTCGGCCGAGGGACGGGGGGGCAAAAACTGTTTTTT
size: few; J: TRBJ2-1; V: TRBV24-1; D: TRBD2; CDR3: CATSAAGGFNEQFF; DNA: TGTGCCACCAGTGCAGCGGGGGGGTTCAATGAGCAGTTCTTC
size: -; J: TRBJ2-5; V: TRBV7-7; D: -; CDR3: CASSLNPGGQEPQYF; DNA: TGTGCTAGCAGCTTAAACCCCGGCGGACAAGAGCCCCAGTACTTC
size: -; J: TRBJ2-1; V: TRBV18; D: -; CDR3: CASSPFAGGPVGNEQFF; DNA: TGTGCCAGCTCACCATTTGCCGGGGGGCCCGTGGGCAATGAGCAGTTCTTC
size: few; J: TRBJ2-7; V: TRBV5-1; D: -; CDR3: CASTPRGGPYEQYF; DNA: TGCGCCAGCACCCCGAGGGGGGGCCCCTACGAGCAGTACTTC
size: -; J: TRBJ2-1; V: TRBV2; D: -; CDR3: CASSANGNNNEQFF; DNA: TGTGCCAGCAGTGCGAACGGGAACAACAATGAGCAGTTCTTC
size: -; J: TRBJ1-1; V: TRBV7-2; D: TRBD1; CDR3: CASRTQGVGTEAFF; DNA: TGTGCCAGCAGGACACAGGGGGTTGGCACTGAAGCTTTCTTT
size: -; J: TRBJ1-3; V: TRBV9; D: -; CDR3: CASSANGNTIYF; DNA: TGTGCCAGCAGCGCCAATGGAAACACCATATATTTT
size: -; J: TRBJ2-2; V: TRBV6-2/TRBV6-3; D: TRBD1; CDR3: CASSFYGQANTGELFF; DNA: TGTGCCAGCAGTTTCTATGGACAGGCGAACACCGGGGAGCTGTTTTTT
size: -; J: TRBJ2-5; V: TRBV5-1; D: -; CDR3: CASSLGTQETQYF; DNA: TGCGCCAGCAGCTTGGGGACTCAAGAGACCCAGTACTTC
size: -; J: TRBJ2-1; V: TRBV11-3; D: -; CDR3: CASSLGSRDQRASYNEQFF; DNA: TGTGCCAGCAGCTTAGGATCGCGGGACCAACGAGCCTCCTACAATGAGCAGTTCTTC
size: once; J: TRBJ2-5; V: TRBV6-5; D: TRBD1; CDR3: CASSYTQGQYRTQYF; DNA: TGTGCCAGCAGTTACACCCAGGGACAGTATCGGACCCAGTACTTC
size: -; J: TRBJ2-7; V: TRBV7-3; D: TRBD1; CDR3: CASSLGPQGAYEQYF; DNA: TGTGCCAGCAGCTTAGGGCCCCAGGGGGCCTACGAGCAGTACTTC
size: -; J: TRBJ2-7; V: TRBV28; D: -; CDR3: CASSLAGLYYEQYF; DNA: TGTGCCAGCAGTTTAGCAGGGCTTTACTACGAGCAGTACTTC
size: -; J: TRBJ2-7; V: TRBV7-9; D: TRBD1; CDR3: CASSSSGQGVYEQYF; DNA: TGTGCCAGCAGCTCTTCGGGACAGGGGGTATACGAGCAGTACTTC
size: -; J: TRBJ2-3; V: TRBV10-3; D: TRBD2; CDR3: CAISEVAGGPVDTQYF; DNA: TGTGCCATCAGTGAAGTAGCGGGGGGGCCAGTAGATACGCAGTATTTT